This T cell receptor (beta chain) emerged from a study of blood T cell repertoires in COVID-19. This clone appeared once. This CDR3 is 15 amino acids long. Trimming removed 6 bases from V and 0 bases from J; junction bases left unmatched: 7. Germline loops: CDR1 MNHEY, CDR2 SVGAGI. As originally analysed: The authors estimated nucleated cell counts from reference gene primer amplification. The method was immunoSEQ multiplex PCR; TCRdb's version includes in-frame clones alone and lacks a portion of them. V, J and clone size reflect that table, while D and trimming were determined from the DNA. Of 150,000 to 200,000 clones in the sample, 81% were seen once.

This TCR derives from a woman older than 75 with COVID-19, enrolled during active disease. Sequenced input: peripheral blood. The rearrangement joins TRBV6-5 to TRBJ2-7; 8 bases map to TRBD2. The CDR3 DNA follows: TGTGCCAGCAGATTAGCGGGGCTTTACTCCTACGAGCAGTACTTC. Translation gives CASRLAGLYSYEQYF.